The 30 T cell receptor beta chains in this list originate from one sample, sequenced in a study of human versus mouse CDR3 diversity and MHC coevolution. Assay used: immunoSEQ multiplex PCR; TCRdb lists only in-frame clones, some missing. The profile covers about 73,000 clones, with around 90% appearing a single time and about 0.14% taken by the ten largest. Sequencing input: naive CD4+ T cells from blood. The subset here: CD45RO-negative CD62L-positive naive CD4 T cells. The receptors derive from a person aged 25 to 69 in good health.

The V gene is TRBV6-1, the J gene TRBJ2-1; TRBD2 agrees at 7 bases. Germline assignment: CDR1 MNHNS and CDR2 SASEGT. V lost 8 bases to trimming and J lost 8 bases; unmatched junction nucleotides: 6. The CDR3 loop spans 12 amino acids. In nucleotides, the CDR3 is TGTGCCAGCCTAGGTCGGGGGGATGAGCAGTTCTTC. Its translation is CASLGRGDEQFF.

This clone has a single count. The gene calls are TRBV11-2 and TRBJ2-2; maybe TRBD1 (6 bases). The CDR3 covers 15 residues. Trimming stripped 0 bases from V and 6 bases from J, with 11 bases between. Germline values: CDR1 SGHAT, CDR2 FQNNGV. The CDR3 region is CASSLDRGSSGELFF. CDR3 nucleotides: TGTGCCAGCAGCTTAGACAGGGGCTCCTCCGGGGAGCTGTTTTTT.

The chain has TRBV28 and TRBJ2-1; TRBD1 matches at 8 bases. Per the germline V gene, CDR1 is MDHEN and CDR2 is SYDVKM. This CDR3 is built from 13 residues. V trimming: 3 bases; J trimming: 9 bases; junction bases outside the gene matches: 4. The CDR3 is CASSLTGAGEQFF. The DNA for the CDR3 is TGTGCCAGCAGTTTGACAGGGGCGGGTGAGCAGTTCTTC.

V gene TRBV7-2 combines with J gene TRBJ1-1; possibly TRBD1 for D (5 bases). Per the germline V gene, CDR1 is SGHTA and CDR2 is FQGNSA. The V end lost 7 bases, the J end lost 1 base, and 13 bases lay between the germline ends. The length of the CDR3 is 14 residues. In nucleotides, the CDR3 is TGTGCCAGCACATTTAGAGACAGGAACACTGAAGCTTTCTTT. Translating it yields CASTFRDRNTEAFF.

This rearrangement joins TRBV25-1 to TRBJ1-5; TRBD1 is a possible D gene (5 bases). V was cut by 5 bases and J by 0 bases, with 5 bases left in between. The germline gives CDR1 MGHDK, CDR2 SYGVNS. This CDR3 spans 13 amino acids. This chain's CDR3 is CASSRGSNQPQHF. For the CDR3, the DNA is TGTGCCAGCAGTAGGGGTAGCAATCAGCCCCAGCATTTT.

The chain uses TRBV28 and TRBJ2-1, with D perhaps TRBD1 (6 bases). The V end was cut by 1 base, the J end by 5 bases, with 24 bases between. The V gene's germline CDR1 is MDHEN and CDR2 SYDVKM. The CDR3 contains 19 residues. Here the CDR3 reads CASSLYGRGYLPRNNEQFF. The CDR3 coding sequence is TGTGCCAGCAGTTTATACGGCAGGGGTTACCTGCCCCGAAACAATGAGCAGTTCTTC. The complete variable domain, with remaining parts taken from reference TRBV28 and TRBJ2-1, reads DVKVTQSSRYLVKRTGEKVFLECVQDMDHENMFWYRQDPGLGLRLIYFSYDVKMKEKGDIPEGYSVSREKKERFSLILESASTNQTSMYLCASSLYGRGYLPRNNEQFFGPGTRLTVL.

This clone was recorded only once. V is TRBV5-4 and J is TRBJ2-3; 11 positions match TRBD2. Germline values: CDR1 SGHNT, CDR2 YYREEE (reference sequence). V shed 5 bases and J 2 bases; nucleotides not matched to a gene: 4. This CDR3 comprises 15 residues. The CDR3 region has the DNA TGTGCCAGCAGACATAGCGGGGGGGCCACAGATACGCAGTATTTT. This gives the protein CASRHSGGATDTQYF.

This chain links TRBV12-5 with TRBJ2-5, with D perhaps TRBD2 (5 bases). CDR3 size: 13 residues. The germline V gene has CDR1 LGHNT and CDR2 FRNRAP. Trimming cost V 4 bases and J 1 base, with 7 bases left between them. This CDR3 reads CASGWRLQETQYF. As DNA, the CDR3 is TGTGCTAGTGGTTGGAGGCTCCAAGAGACCCAGTACTTC.

This chain connects TRBV14 to TRBJ2-1; 10 nucleotides align to TRBD2. Per germline, CDR1 SGHDN and CDR2 FVKESK. V trimming: 6 bases; J trimming: 11 bases; junction bases outside the gene matches: 13. The CDR3 covers 15 residues. The CDR3 nucleotides read TGTGCCAGCAGTACTGGACTAGCGGTGCTAATGAAGCAGTTCTTC. It is translated as CASSTGLAVLMKQFF.

V is TRBV4-1 and J is TRBJ2-7; TRBD1 matches 9 bases. Germline V lookup: CDR1 MGHRA, CDR2 YSYEKL. Losses at the gene ends were 4 bases for V and 3 bases for J; bases not matched to a gene: 4. This CDR3 is built from 14 residues. The CDR3 bases are TGCGCCAGCAGCCTAACAGGGGGCGACTACGAGCAGTACTTC. Translating gives CASSLTGGDYEQYF.

J is TRBJ1-4 and V is TRBV6-5, with TRBD1 as a possible D gene (5 bases). The germline gives CDR1 MNHEY, CDR2 SVGAGI. This CDR3 has 14 amino acids. The V gene lost 7 bases and the J gene lost 0 bases, with 9 bases spanning the gap. DNA for the CDR3: TGTGCCAGCAAACCGACAGCAACTAATGAAAAACTGTTTTTT. This translates into CASKPTATNEKLFF.

This rearrangement joins TRBV6-1 to TRBJ2-4; 7 nucleotides agree with TRBD1. This CDR3 contains 13 residues. With V trimmed by 6 bases and J by 8 bases, 7 bases remained unmatched. Germline CDR1 MNHNS, CDR2 SASEGT. The CDR3 nucleotides read TGTGCCAGCAGGTACAGGGGTAGAGACATTCAGTACTTC. Its translation is CASRYRGRDIQYF.

The chain is built from TRBV7-3 and TRBJ2-7, with a possible D match to TRBD2 (6 bases). The CDR3 extends over 13 amino acids. Trimming stripped 5 bases from V and 9 bases from J, with 17 bases between. CDR1 is SGHTA and CDR2 is FQGTGA in the germline V gene. CDR3 loop: CASSTAPSGVQYF. The DNA for the CDR3 is TGTGCCAGCAGCACTGCCCCTTCGGGAGTGCAGTACTTC.

This chain links TRBV4-1 with TRBJ1-2, with D unresolved. V lost 0 bases, J lost 6 bases, and 26 bases lay in between. Germline-derived CDR1 and CDR2 are MGHRA and YSYEKL. The CDR3 consists of 19 residues. The CDR3 sequence is CASSQDPFIIKGGRNGYTF. For the CDR3, the DNA is TGCGCCAGCAGCCAAGATCCCTTTATAATCAAAGGAGGGAGAAATGGCTACACCTTC.

This chain joins TRBV11-2 and TRBJ2-1; TRBD2 matches at 12 bases. The germline V gene has CDR1 SGHAT and CDR2 FQNNGV. The CDR3 extends over 18 amino acids. V gave up 5 bases and J gave up 0 bases; unmatched junction bases: 8. The CDR3 DNA reads as TGTGCCAGCAGCAGGACTAGCGGGGCTGCAAGCTCCTACAATGAGCAGTTCTTC. Translated, it gives CASSRTSGAASSYNEQFF.

This sequence joins TRBV10-3 and TRBJ2-3, with 9 bases lining up with TRBD1. The CDR3 runs to 11 residues. J lost 5 bases, V lost 9 bases, and 0 bases had no gene match. Germline V gene sequence: CDR1 ENHRY, CDR2 SYGVKD. The CDR3 region has the DNA TGTGCCATGACAGGGGGAGATACGCAGTATTTT. Its translation: CAMTGGDTQYF.

The chain carries TRBV5-1 and TRBJ2-7, with 9 nucleotides matching TRBD1. The J segment lost 5 bases and the V segment lost 4 bases, leaving 7 bases of the junction unmatched. This CDR3 has 14 residues. The germline V gene encodes CDR1 SGHRS and CDR2 YFSETQ. The CDR3 DNA reads TGCGCCAGCAGCAACGGACAGGGGCCAGACGAGCAGTACTTC. Translated: CASSNGQGPDEQYF.

This chain uses TRBV25-1 with TRBJ2-4; D is perhaps TRBD1 (6 bases). Germline CDR1 and CDR2: MGHDK and SYGVNS. V lost 6 bases, J lost 7 bases, and 10 bases lay in between. The CDR3 is 12 residues long. The CDR3 sequence is CASSTGMNIQYF. CDR3 in DNA: TGTGCCAGCAGCACAGGGATGAACATTCAGTACTTC.

A word on this clone: The junction does not match germline at one end; this may be a read error. In the same sample, other DNA sequences code for this CDR3. The V call is TRBV29-1, the J call TRBJ2-6; 9 bases fit TRBD1. CDR3 length equals 15 residues. Per germline, CDR1 SQVTM and CDR2 ANQGSEA. The CDR3 DNA reads TGCAGCGTCGGACAGGGGAGCTCTGGGGCCAACGTTCTGACTTTC. Amino acid sequence: CSVGQGSSGANVLTF.

V and J are TRBV15 and TRBJ2-1, with 10 nucleotides matching TRBD2. The CDR3 runs 19 residues. CDR1 and CDR2 (germline): LNHNV, YYDKDF (reference sequence). Germline trimming cut 0 bases from V and 6 bases from J; bases unmatched to any gene: 14. Here the CDR3 DNA reads TGTGCCACCAGCAGAGATCTTATCCTAGCGGGAGTGGGCGTCAATGAGCAGTTCTTC. Encoded protein: CATSRDLILAGVGVNEQFF.

In DNA form, the CDR3 reads TGTGCCAGCAGTTCGCCCCCCGGGACAGGGGCGGAGGTTAATGGCTACACCTTC. Encoded protein: CASSSPPGTGAEVNGYTF. The chain carries TRBV28 and TRBJ1-2; 10 bases align to TRBD1. Germline V gene lookup returns CDR1 MDHEN and CDR2 SYDVKM. The CDR3 has 18 residues. The ends lost 4 bases at V and 6 bases at J; junction bases unmatched: 17.

V usage is TRBV7-9 and J usage is TRBJ2-6; TRBD2 might be the D (6 bases). Trimming removed 6 bases at V and 2 bases at J, with 14 bases between. Germline CDR1 is SEHNR and CDR2 is FQNEAQ (reference sequence). This CDR3 has 16 residues. The CDR3 region is CASSPGRDAGANVLTF. The CDR3, as DNA: TGTGCCAGCAGTCCGGGGCGGGACGCTGGGGCCAACGTCCTGACTTTC.

The J gene is TRBJ2-7, the V gene TRBV28, with a possible D match to TRBD1 (6 bases). Trimming removed 5 bases at V and 2 bases at J, with 10 bases between. The CDR3 extends over 13 amino acids. Looked up from germline, CDR1 is MDHEN and CDR2 is SYDVKM. The CDR3 protein is CASSGTGTYEQYF. As DNA, the CDR3 is TGTGCCAGCAGTGGCACAGGGACCTACGAGCAGTACTTC.

The genes are TRBV6-5 and TRBJ1-1, with 8 bases fitting TRBD1. The germline gives CDR1 MNHEY, CDR2 SVGAGI. With V trimmed by 1 base and J by 6 bases, 4 bases remained unmatched. The CDR3 contains 14 residues. The CDR3 is CASSYWGQDSEAFF. The CDR3 DNA follows: TGTGCCAGCAGTTACTGGGGACAGGACTCTGAAGCTTTCTTT.

The chain links TRBV6-5 to TRBJ1-3; D is unresolved. The germline V and J ends were trimmed by 3 bases and 0 bases, with 9 bases remaining between them. This CDR3 is 15 amino acids long. Germline CDR1 MNHEY, CDR2 SVGAGI. CDR3 region: CASSYRECSGNTIYF. The CDR3 DNA follows: TGTGCCAGCAGTTATAGGGAGTGCTCTGGAAACACCATATATTTT.

This clone was seen once. The V call is TRBV7-2, the J call TRBJ2-3, with 14 bases identical to TRBD2. Germline V gene data show CDR1 as SGHTA and CDR2 as FQGNSA. The CDR3 has 18 amino acids. Trimming cost V 2 bases and J 5 bases; bases outside gene matches: 9. In nucleotides, the CDR3 is TGTGCCAGCAGCTTAATTGCGACTAGCGGGGGGGCCGTAGATACGCAGTATTTT. Residues: CASSLIATSGGAVDTQYF.

This chain joins TRBV10-3 and TRBJ2-3; D is unresolved. CDR1 and CDR2 (germline): ENHRY, SYGVKD. V lost 6 bases to trimming and J lost 6 bases, with 13 bases between them. The length of the CDR3 is 13 residues. Here the CDR3 reads CAISDLLGDTQYF. CDR3 nucleotide sequence: TGTGCCATCAGCGACCTTCTCGGGGATACGCAGTATTTT.

The chain combines TRBV6-1 with TRBJ1-4; 8 bases fit TRBD1. The CDR3 covers 14 residues. Trimming took 6 bases from V and 7 from J; bases not matched to a gene: 7. Germline V gives CDR1 MNHNS, CDR2 SASEGT. The CDR3 sequence is CASRQGVFGEKLFF. CDR3 DNA sequence: TGTGCCAGCAGACAGGGGGTGTTCGGTGAAAAACTGTTTTTT.

This sequence joins TRBV27 and TRBJ1-3; no firm D call. The CDR3 covers 15 residues. Germline V CDR1 and CDR2: MNHEY, SMNVEV (reference sequence). Trimming removed 2 bases at V and 1 base at J, with 9 bases between. CDR3 coding DNA: TGTGCCAGCAGTTTACGAGGGAAGTCTGGAAACACCATATATTTT. As protein: CASSLRGKSGNTIYF.

V and J are TRBV28 and TRBJ1-1; D is ambiguous. CDR1 MDHEN and CDR2 SYDVKM come from the germline V gene. Trimming removed 4 bases at V and 0 bases at J, with 6 bases between. The length of the CDR3 is 13 residues. CDR3 in amino acids: CASSSYMNTEAFF. In DNA form, the CDR3 reads TGTGCCAGCAGTTCCTATATGAACACTGAAGCTTTCTTT.